The 31 T cell receptor beta chains given below trace back to one sample, sequenced in a study of a mutant IDH1 vaccine in newly diagnosed glioma. Sequencing used immunoSEQ multiplex PCR; TCRdb keeps in-frame clones, though not all of them. Of 70,000 to 95,000 clones in the sample, 82% were seen once. Time point defined: baseline, week 1 (first vaccination visit). Treatment indicated: pre-vaccination baseline after standard-of-care therapy. The material was PBMCs, obtained from a glioma patient treated with radiotherapy, temozolomide or both. The receptors derive from a man aged 35 to 55 with glioma. Some clones in this sample may be carry-over from other donors' samples.

The chain has TRBV6-5 and TRBJ1-1; no clear D gene. CDR1 and CDR2 (germline): MNHEY, SVGAGI. There are 16 residues in the CDR3. V was pared by 4 bases and J by 1 base, with 16 bases between. The CDR3 DNA sequence: TGTGCCAGCAGTTCACTCGACAAAAGGGCGAACACTGAAGCTTTCTTT. Encoded protein: CASSSLDKRANTEAFF.

This chain uses TRBV6-5 with TRBJ2-7; no firm D call. The germline CDR1 and CDR2 sequences are MNHEY and SVGAGI. The CDR3 runs 15 residues. The V and J ends lost 0 bases and 1 base respectively, with 10 bases between them. The CDR3 coding sequence is TGTGCCAGCAGTTACTCGAATCTGGGTTCCTACGAGCAGTACTTC. It yields the protein CASSYSNLGSYEQYF.

V gene TRBV2 combines with J gene TRBJ1-5, with unresolved D. V was trimmed by 1 base and J by 0 bases, leaving 7 bases between them. CDR1 is SNHLY, CDR2 FYNNEI, per germline. This CDR3 is 15 amino acids long. The chain's CDR3 is CASSEEEASNQPQHF. CDR3 DNA sequence: TGTGCCAGCAGTGAAGAGGAGGCTAGCAATCAGCCCCAGCATTTT.

This chain links TRBV25-1 with TRBJ1-4; 9 nucleotides match TRBD1. Trimming at V came to 3 bases and at J to 8 bases, leaving 10 bases not matched to a gene. The germline V gene encodes CDR1 MGHDK and CDR2 SYGVNS. This CDR3 region has 16 residues. DNA for the CDR3: TGTGCCAGCAGTGAGTCCTACAGGGGGCTAGGAGAAAAACTGTTTTTT. It codes for CASSESYRGLGEKLFF.

The chain links TRBV29-1 to TRBJ1-1; possibly TRBD1 for D (5 bases). Trimming removed 0 bases from V and 5 bases from J, with 10 bases in between. Germline CDR1 and CDR2: SQVTM and ANQGSEA. The CDR3 totals 13 residues. The CDR3: CSVEEQGGTEAFF. The CDR3 DNA follows: TGCAGCGTTGAAGAGCAGGGAGGTACTGAAGCTTTCTTT.

The CDR3 bases are TGTGCCAGCAGCTGGAAGGGACAGCTTCTCTACGAGCAGTACTTC. It translates to CASSWKGQLLYEQYF. The chain is built from TRBV5-6 and TRBJ2-7; 7 nucleotides match TRBD1. Germline V gene lookup returns CDR1 SGHDT and CDR2 YYEEEE. The CDR3 spans 15 residues. The junction had 9 bases not matched to a gene; V was cut back by 3 bases and J by 3 bases.

The rearrangement joins TRBV10-1 to TRBJ1-5; no clear D. CDR3 length: 16 residues. V lost 3 bases to trimming and J lost 1 base, with 13 bases between them. The germline CDR1 and CDR2 sequences are WNHNN and SYGVQD (reference sequence). This chain's CDR3 is CASSEGSPRSNQPQHF. The DNA of the CDR3 is TGCGCCAGCAGTGAAGGGTCCCCAAGGAGCAATCAGCCCCAGCATTTT.

This rearrangement joins TRBV4-1 to TRBJ1-1, with D tentatively TRBD1 (5 bases). The V gene lost 0 bases and the J gene lost 0 bases, with 11 bases spanning the gap. The CDR3 runs 16 residues. In germline, CDR1 is MGHRA, CDR2 YSYEKL. The CDR3 coding sequence is TGCGCCAGCAGCCAAGAGGGGCAGGGTATGAACACTGAAGCTTTCTTT. Translating gives CASSQEGQGMNTEAFF.

This clone was counted only a few times. This chain joins TRBV10-2 and TRBJ2-5; D is tentatively TRBD1 or TRBD2 (5 bases each). The CDR3 has 14 amino acids. The germline gives CDR1 WSHSY, CDR2 SAAADI. Trimming cost V 6 bases and J 4 bases, with 15 bases left between them. In DNA form, the CDR3 reads TGCGCCAGCAGAACAAACGGGGCATCAGAGACCCAGTACTTC. Amino acids: CASRTNGASETQYF.

The chain combines TRBV27 with TRBJ2-7; D is ambiguous. The V gene's germline CDR1 is MNHEY and CDR2 SMNVEV (reference sequence). V was trimmed by 4 bases and J by 2 bases, leaving 15 bases between them. The CDR3 spans 15 residues. CDR3 loop: CASSYRQVNPYEQYF. The CDR3 coding sequence is TGTGCCAGCAGTTATAGGCAGGTGAACCCCTACGAGCAGTACTTC.

V and J are TRBV27 and TRBJ1-2; D ambiguous. The CDR3 is made up of 15 amino acids. V lost 3 bases and J 1 base, leaving 12 bases between the germline ends. Germline values: CDR1 MNHEY, CDR2 SMNVEV (reference sequence). The CDR3 nucleotides are TGTGCCAGCAGTTTTTTTAAAAACCTTAACTATGGCTACACCTTC. Translated: CASSFFKNLNYGYTF.

This sequence joins TRBV5-6 and TRBJ2-7; D remains ambiguous. The CDR3 consists of 14 residues. The V end lost 4 bases, the J end lost 2 bases, and 13 bases lay between the germline ends. Germline CDR1 reads SGHDT; CDR2 reads YYEEEE. CDR3 protein: CASSASQSPYEQYF. CDR3 coding DNA: TGTGCCAGCAGCGCCTCACAGAGCCCCTACGAGCAGTACTTC.

This chain links TRBV7-7 with TRBJ2-5; 9 bases are a match to TRBD1. Germline V lookup: CDR1 SSHAT, CDR2 FNYEAQ (reference sequence). CDR3 length: 15 amino acids. Trimming cost V 5 bases and J 2 bases; bases outside gene matches: 6. The CDR3 sequence: CASSPGTGRQETQYF. CDR3 DNA sequence: TGTGCCAGCAGCCCCGGGACAGGGCGTCAAGAGACCCAGTACTTC. The variable domain in full, completed from reference TRBV7-7 and TRBJ2-5, reads GAGVSQSPRYKVTKRGQDVTLRCDPISSHATLYWYQQALGQGPEFLTYFNYEAQPDKSGLPSDRFSAERPEGSISTLTIQRTEQRDSAMYRCASSPGTGRQETQYFGPGTRLLVL.

V and J are TRBV7-3 and TRBJ2-3; possibly TRBD2 for D (7 bases). Between the trimmed V and J ends, which lost 5 bases and 7 bases, there was a span of 16 bases. The CDR3 has 14 residues. Germline CDR1 reads SGHTA; CDR2 reads FQGTGA. The DNA for the CDR3 is TGTGCCAGCAGCCAGGGGTGGGGGGGGAATACGCAGTATTTT. It yields the protein CASSQGWGGNTQYF.

The chain carries TRBV2 and TRBJ1-2; D not certain. Germline values: CDR1 SNHLY, CDR2 FYNNEI. The V and J ends lost 11 bases and 7 bases respectively, with 14 bases between them. CDR3 length: 11 residues. The DNA of the CDR3 is TGTGCCGGCGCCTACCCCGCTGGCTACACCTTC. It translates to CAGAYPAGYTF. The full variable domain, completed using reference TRBV2 and TRBJ1-2, is EPEVTQTPSHQVTQMGQEVILRCVPISNHLYFYWYRQILGQKVEFLVSFYNNEISEKSEIFDDQFSVERPDGSNFTLKIRSTKLEDSAMYFCAGAYPAGYTFGSGTRLTVV.

This chain uses TRBV5-8 with TRBJ1-5; a weak D match, TRBD1 (5 bases). This CDR3 has 16 amino acids. V was trimmed by 1 base and J by 6 bases, leaving 17 bases between them. CDR1 is SGHTS, CDR2 YDEGEE, per germline. The CDR3 coding sequence is TGTGCCAGCAGCTTGTCGCAGGGCGGGGTGTTTCAGCCCCAGCATTTT. Translation gives CASSLSQGGVFQPQHF.

The V call is TRBV30, the J call TRBJ2-3; D ambiguous. Between the trimmed V and J ends, which lost 2 bases and 4 bases, there was a span of 13 bases. This CDR3 has 14 amino acids. CDR1 and CDR2 (germline): GTSNPN, SVGIG (reference sequence). The CDR3 nucleotides are TGTGCCTGGAGTTCGACATTACCCTCAGATACGCAGTATTTT. It yields the protein CAWSSTLPSDTQYF.

This clone is classed as medium-sized. The chain recombines TRBV19 with TRBJ1-2, with D maybe TRBD1 (5 bases). From germline, CDR1 is LNHDA and CDR2 SQIVND (reference sequence). Trimming took 5 bases from V and 4 from J, leaving 14 bases between them. This CDR3 comprises 14 residues. The CDR3 region has the DNA TGTGCCAGTAGTCTCATCAGGGAGGGCTATGGCTACACCTTC. This encodes CASSLIREGYGYTF.

The chain links TRBV6-5 to TRBJ1-5, with no clear D. V was pared by 2 bases and J by 3 bases, with 11 bases between. This CDR3 is 15 amino acids long. The germline V gene encodes CDR1 MNHEY and CDR2 SVGAGI. The CDR3: CASSYTGDFNQPQHF. The DNA for the CDR3 is TGTGCCAGCAGTTACACGGGAGACTTCAATCAGCCCCAGCATTTT.

The chain couples TRBV7-8 to TRBJ1-2; TRBD1 aligns across 7 bases. The CDR3 loop spans 15 amino acids. Unmatched junction bases numbered 14, after V lost 5 bases and J lost 8 bases. Per the germline V gene, CDR1 is SGHVS and CDR2 is FQNEAQ. The CDR3 spells CASSTYGNPRGGYTF. The CDR3 DNA follows: TGTGCCAGCAGCACCTACGGGAACCCCAGGGGGGGCTACACCTTC.

The chain links TRBV2 to TRBJ1-4; a possible D gene is TRBD1 (5 bases). The germline V gene encodes CDR1 SNHLY and CDR2 FYNNEI. The V gene lost 0 bases and the J gene lost 5 bases, with 7 bases spanning the gap. This CDR3 is 14 amino acids long. For the CDR3, the DNA is TGTGCCAGCAGTGAAGCAGAGGGGAATGAAAAACTGTTTTTT. Its protein is CASSEAEGNEKLFF.

This chain connects TRBV5-6 to TRBJ1-5; no definite D call. The CDR3 loop spans 15 amino acids. With 0 bases removed from V and 5 bases from J, the gap between germline ends came to 12 bases. Germline CDR1 is SGHDT and CDR2 is YYEEEE. The CDR3 coding sequence is TGTGCCAGCAGCTTGGGCGGGCCTACAGATCAGCCCCAGCATTTT. The encoded protein is CASSLGGPTDQPQHF.

The chain combines TRBV7-6 with TRBJ2-5; D is ambiguous. The V gene's germline CDR1 is SGHVS and CDR2 FNYEAQ. Trimming cost V 1 base and J 5 bases, with 8 bases left between them. The CDR3 sequence is 13 residues long. The DNA of the CDR3 is TGTGCCAGCAGCTTAGGGTTGGAGGAGACCCAGTACTTC. This gives the protein CASSLGLEETQYF.

J is TRBJ2-5 and V is TRBV30; D gene ambiguous. Per germline, CDR1 GTSNPN and CDR2 SVGIG (reference sequence). The V gene lost 4 bases and the J gene lost 0 bases, with 6 bases spanning the gap. The CDR3 loop spans 12 amino acids. Here the CDR3 DNA reads TGTGCCTGGACCGCGTACCAAGAGACCCAGTACTTC. It is translated as CAWTAYQETQYF.

This clone was seen just once. The chain uses TRBV2 and TRBJ2-3; TRBD2 is a possible D gene (5 bases). Germline-derived CDR1 and CDR2 are SNHLY and FYNNEI. V lost 4 bases and J lost 1, with 9 bases in between. The CDR3 covers 14 residues. The CDR3 bases are TGTGCCAGCAGTGTCCTAGCCCGCACAGATACGCAGTATTTT. It is translated as CASSVLARTDTQYF.

V is TRBV6-5 and J is TRBJ1-2, with 7 bases matching TRBD1. This CDR3 spans 15 amino acids. Per germline, CDR1 MNHEY and CDR2 SVGAGI. V lost 2 bases, J lost 2 bases, and 5 bases stayed unmatched. DNA for the CDR3: TGTGCCAGCAGTTACACGACAGGGACGAACTATGGCTACACCTTC. Encoded protein: CASSYTTGTNYGYTF.

The V gene is TRBV10-2, the J gene TRBJ1-1; perhaps TRBD1 as D (5 bases). The CDR3 spans 13 residues. CDR1 and CDR2 (germline): WSHSY, SAAADI. The V end was cut by 3 bases, the J end by 4 bases, with 9 bases between. In DNA, the CDR3 is TGCGCCAGCAGTGACAGGGCGCTCACTGAAGCTTTCTTT. This sequence encodes CASSDRALTEAFF.

CDR3 region: CASSRLAGLETQYF. The CDR3 nucleotides are TGCGCCAGCAGCCGCCTAGCGGGGTTGGAGACCCAGTACTTC. J is TRBJ2-5 and V is TRBV4-1; TRBD2 matches at 9 bases. This CDR3 has 14 residues. V shed 4 bases and J 5 bases; nucleotides not matched to a gene: 5. Germline V gene sequence: CDR1 MGHRA, CDR2 YSYEKL.

The chain links TRBV29-1 to TRBJ1-4; no reliable D call. The CDR3 spans 13 residues. The germline V and J ends were trimmed by 7 bases and 4 bases, with 13 bases remaining between them. Looked up from germline, CDR1 is SQVTM and CDR2 is ANQGSEA. In DNA form, the CDR3 reads TGCAGCGGTATGGCGGCCCTTAATGAAAAACTGTTTTTT. The encoded protein is CSGMAALNEKLFF.

The V gene is TRBV7-9, the J gene TRBJ2-5; D is unclear. The CDR3 runs 12 residues. Germline CDR1 SEHNR, CDR2 FQNEAQ (reference sequence). The V end lost 4 bases, the J end lost 4 bases, and 7 bases lay between the germline ends. The CDR3 reads CASSSNRETQYF. Here the CDR3 DNA reads TGTGCCAGCAGCTCCAACCGAGAGACCCAGTACTTC.

The gene calls are TRBV6-1 and TRBJ2-2, with D maybe TRBD1 (6 bases). The CDR3 has 14 residues. Trimming left V 5 bases short and J 4 bases short, with 11 bases between. Germline-derived CDR1 and CDR2 are MNHNS and SASEGT. The DNA for the CDR3 is TGTGCCAGCAGTACCGACAGGAGCACCGGGGAGCTGTTTTTT. Residues: CASSTDRSTGELFF.